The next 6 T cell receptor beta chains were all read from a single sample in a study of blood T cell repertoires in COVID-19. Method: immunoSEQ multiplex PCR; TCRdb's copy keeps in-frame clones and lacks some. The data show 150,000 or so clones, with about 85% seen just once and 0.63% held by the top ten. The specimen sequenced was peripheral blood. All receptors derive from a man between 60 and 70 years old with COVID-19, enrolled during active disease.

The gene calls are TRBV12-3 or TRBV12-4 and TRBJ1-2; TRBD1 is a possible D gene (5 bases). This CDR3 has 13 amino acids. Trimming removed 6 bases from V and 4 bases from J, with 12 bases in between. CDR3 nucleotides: TGTGCCAGCAGGCCTACAGGTGGCTATGGCTACACCTTC. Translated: CASRPTGGYGYTF.

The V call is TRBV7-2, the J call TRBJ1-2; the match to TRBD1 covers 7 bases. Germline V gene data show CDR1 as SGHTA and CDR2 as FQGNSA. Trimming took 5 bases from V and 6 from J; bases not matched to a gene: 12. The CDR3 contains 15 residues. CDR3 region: CASSARQGRRDGYTF. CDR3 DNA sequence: TGTGCCAGCAGCGCACGACAGGGTCGTCGGGATGGCTACACCTTC.

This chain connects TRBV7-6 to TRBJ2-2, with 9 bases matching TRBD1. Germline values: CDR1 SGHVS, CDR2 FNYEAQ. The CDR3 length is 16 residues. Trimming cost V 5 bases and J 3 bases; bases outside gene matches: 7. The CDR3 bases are TGTGCCAGCAGCCCCGGACAGGGGAAAGACACCGGGGAGCTGTTTTTT. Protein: CASSPGQGKDTGELFF.

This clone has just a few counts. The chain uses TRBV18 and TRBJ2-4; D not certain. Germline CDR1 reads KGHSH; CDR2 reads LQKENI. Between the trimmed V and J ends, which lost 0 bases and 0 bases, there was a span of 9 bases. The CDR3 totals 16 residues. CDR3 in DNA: TGTGCCAGCTCACCACCGTCTGGCCTAGCCAAAAACATTCAGTACTTC. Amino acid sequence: CASSPPSGLAKNIQYF. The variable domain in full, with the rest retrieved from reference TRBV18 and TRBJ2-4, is NAGVMQNPRHLVRRRGQEARLRCSPMKGHSHVYWYRQLPEEGLKFMVYLQKENIIDESGMPKERFSAEFPKEGPSILRIQQVVRGDSAAYFCASSPPSGLAKNIQYFGAGTRLSVL.

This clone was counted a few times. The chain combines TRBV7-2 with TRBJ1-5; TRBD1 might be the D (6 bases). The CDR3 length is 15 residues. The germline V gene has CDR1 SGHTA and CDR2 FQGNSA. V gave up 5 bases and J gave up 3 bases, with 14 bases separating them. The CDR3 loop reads CASSTMTGSNQPQHF. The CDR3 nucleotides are TGTGCCAGCAGCACCATGACAGGCTCCAATCAGCCCCAGCATTTT.

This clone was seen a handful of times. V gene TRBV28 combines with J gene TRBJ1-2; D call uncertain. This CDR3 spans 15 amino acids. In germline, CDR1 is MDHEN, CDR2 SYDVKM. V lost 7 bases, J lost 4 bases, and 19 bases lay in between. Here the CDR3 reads CASTPLGREVYGYTF. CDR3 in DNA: TGTGCCAGCACTCCTCTTGGGAGGGAGGTCTATGGCTACACCTTC.